This TCR beta chain was sequenced during a study of T cells in tuberculosis (dated by TCRdb to the late 2010s). Looking at the study overall: The study combined CD1B tetramers and high-throughput TCR immunosequencing to characterize T cells specific for the mycobacterial lipid antigen glucose monomycolate (GMM). IGRA-negative adolescents, IGRA-positive adolescents with latent tuberculosis and adults with active tuberculosis, nine to ten per group, were compared in a South African clinical cohort. Overall results and qualifications from the work: A classifier using the diverse GMM-specific repertoire reached about 90% accuracy (AUROC approximately 0.9), compared with about 63% accuracy using GEM motif frequencies. The smaller NN-distances in active tuberculosis patients were driven in part by shorter CDR3-alpha lengths, while the difference seen for TCR-beta was not statistically significant. Which clinical samples got chosen depended on the availability of cryopreserved specimens, and the active tuberculosis cases were adults, whereas the controls were adolescents. Smaller mean NN-distances to GMM-specific TCRs were observed in active tuberculosis TCR-alpha repertoires than in IGRA-negative controls, suggesting clonal expansion of GMM-specific TCRs.

TCR libraries were generated with the immunoSEQ multiplex PCR assay, using TCR-beta and/or TCR-alpha/delta assays for each sample. The amplified TCR libraries were sequenced on the Illumina high-throughput platform. The original pipeline was this. Clustering and dimensionality reduction were performed using pairwise TCRdist distances among GMM-specific receptors from ex vivo sorted or in vitro expanded T cells. Each clinical repertoire was scored by mean NN-distance, the average TCRdist to the nearest 10% of tetramer-positive reference sequences. To compute GEM TCR motif frequency, the fraction of unique TCRs matching known GEM sequences by V/J usage and CDR3 length was calculated. Active tuberculosis was classified by linear discriminant analysis with leave-one-out cross-validation, implemented in scikit-learn. TCRdb carries this immuneACCESS record with in-frame sequences only. Its versions omit some clonotypes, under half of them owing to an unresolved V gene in the studies checked, with the rest unexplained. V and J calls plus clone size are reproduced from that table; the DNA served to infer D and trimming. The sample table holds roughly 34,000 clones, of which about nine tenths were seen once. The leading ten clones occupy 7% to 8% of the sample.

Trimming costs V 0 bases and J 1 base, and their ends lie 7 bases apart. The germline V gene specifies SGHTS as CDR1 and YDEGEE as CDR2. Reading from cysteine to phenylalanine, the CDR3 counts 15 amino acids. Only the CDR3 part of the read is kept: 45 bases, read in frame from the first base. At study entry, a tuberculin skin test and the QuantiFERON-TB GOLD In-Tube IGRA were used to screen adolescents for latent tuberculosis infection. Immunosequencing was performed on unsorted cryopreserved PBMC and covered approximately 100,000 T cells per clinical donor on average. Eleven high schools in the Worcester region of the Western Cape, South Africa, served as enrollment sites for adolescents aged 12 to 18 years. About ten M. tuberculosis-infected adolescents and about 10 uninfected adolescents, matched for age and sex, were selected. PBMC from adolescents were isolated by density centrifugation from freshly drawn heparinized blood and were then cryopreserved.

About this clone: No antigen is known for it. No base qualities exist here, and no much larger clone lies one base off it.

This receptor was taken from a donor under 30 with latent tuberculosis or without tuberculosis infection. Some clones in this sample may be carry-over from other donors' samples. The chain couples TRBV5-8 to TRBJ2-2; the D segment cannot be called with confidence. Material for sequencing was PBMCs. The CDR3 corresponds to CASSLELLNTGELFF. The base sequence is TGTGCCAGCAGCTTGGAACTATTGAACACCGGGGAGCTGTTTTTT.